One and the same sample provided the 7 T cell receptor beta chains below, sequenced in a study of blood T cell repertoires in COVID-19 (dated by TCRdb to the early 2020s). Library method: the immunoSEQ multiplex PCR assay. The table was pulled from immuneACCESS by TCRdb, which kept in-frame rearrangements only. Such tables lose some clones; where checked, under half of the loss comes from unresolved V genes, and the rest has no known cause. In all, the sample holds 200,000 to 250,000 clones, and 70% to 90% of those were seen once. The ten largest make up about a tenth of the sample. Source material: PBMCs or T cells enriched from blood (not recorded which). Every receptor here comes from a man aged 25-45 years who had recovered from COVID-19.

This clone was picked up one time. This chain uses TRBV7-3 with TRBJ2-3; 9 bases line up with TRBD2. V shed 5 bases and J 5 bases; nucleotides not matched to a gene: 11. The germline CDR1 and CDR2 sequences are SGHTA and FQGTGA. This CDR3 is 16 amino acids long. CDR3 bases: TGTGCCAGCAGCCCCCACCAGCGGGGGGCCGGAGATACGCAGTATTTT. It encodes CASSPHQRGAGDTQYF.

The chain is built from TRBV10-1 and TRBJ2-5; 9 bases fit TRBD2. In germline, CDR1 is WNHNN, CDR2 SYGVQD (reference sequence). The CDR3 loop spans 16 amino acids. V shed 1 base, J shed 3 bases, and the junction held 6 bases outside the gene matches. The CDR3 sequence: CASSEYGGRAEETQYF. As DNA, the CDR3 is TGCGCCAGCAGTGAGTACGGCGGGAGGGCCGAAGAGACCCAGTACTTC.

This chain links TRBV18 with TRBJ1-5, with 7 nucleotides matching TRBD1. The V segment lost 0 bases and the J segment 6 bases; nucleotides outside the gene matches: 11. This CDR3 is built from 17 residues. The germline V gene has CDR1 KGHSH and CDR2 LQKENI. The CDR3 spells CASSPPNPGRGTQPQHF. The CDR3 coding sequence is TGTGCCAGCTCACCACCCAATCCAGGCAGGGGGACTCAGCCCCAGCATTTT.

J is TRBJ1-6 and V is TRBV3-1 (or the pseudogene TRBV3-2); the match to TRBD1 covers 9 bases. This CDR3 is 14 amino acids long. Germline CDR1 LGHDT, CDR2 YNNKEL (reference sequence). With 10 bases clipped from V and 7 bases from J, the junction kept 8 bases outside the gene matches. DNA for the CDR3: TGTGCCAACAGGGGGCGAACAGCAAATTCACCCCTCCACTTT. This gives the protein CANRGRTANSPLHF.

CDR3 bases: TGTGCCAGCAGCAACAGGATTAACTATGGCTACACCTTC. Its protein product is CASSNRINYGYTF. The chain joins TRBV7-8 to TRBJ1-2, with a tentative D call TRBD1 (5 bases). Germline-derived CDR1 and CDR2 are SGHVS and FQNEAQ. The CDR3 has 13 residues. V lost 5 bases and J 1 base, leaving 8 bases between the germline ends.

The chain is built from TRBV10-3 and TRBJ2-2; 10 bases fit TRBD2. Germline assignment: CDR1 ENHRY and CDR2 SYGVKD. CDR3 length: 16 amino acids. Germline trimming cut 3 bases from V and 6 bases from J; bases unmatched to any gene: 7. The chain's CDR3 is CAISELGLAKSGELFF. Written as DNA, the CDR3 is TGTGCCATCAGTGAATTGGGACTAGCGAAATCCGGGGAGCTGTTTTTT.

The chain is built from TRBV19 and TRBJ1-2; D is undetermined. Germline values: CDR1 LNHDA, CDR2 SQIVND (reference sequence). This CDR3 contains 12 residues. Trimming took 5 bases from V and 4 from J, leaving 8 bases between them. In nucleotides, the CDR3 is TGTGCCAGTAGTTTACAGCCCTATGGCTACACCTTC. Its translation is CASSLQPYGYTF.